This paragraph covers one TCR beta chain sequence. Its antigen is not identified. Trimming took off 2 bases at V and 5 bases at J, with 12 bases between the two ends. Germline CDR1 and CDR2: MNHEY and SMNVEV (reference sequence). The CDR3 runs 14 residues. The data derive from a study of siplizumab effects on memory and regulatory T cells. Points from the study as a whole: Proof of suppressive function in proliferating Tregs from siplizumab cultures was not established. Significantly reduced by siplizumab was the cumulative frequency of alloreactive sequences, namely those traceable to unstimulated CD4+ memory cells.

Using immunoSEQ multiplex PCR, the repertoire was profiled, and TCRdb retains in-frame clones only, with some absent. The repertoire includes 15,000 to 20,000 clones, about 45% of them detected once, and 6% to 7% sits in the top ten. Researchers maintained the mixed lymphocyte reaction cells in coculture at 37°C for about six days. The sequenced sample was CFSE-low (dividing) CD4+ T cells sorted from an allogeneic mixed lymphocyte reaction. This TCR came from a human donor in good health; the cells came from an allogeneic mixed lymphocyte reaction. Some clones in this sample may be carry-over from other donors' samples. V gene TRBV27 combines with J gene TRBJ1-2; a weak D match, TRBD1 (5 bases). The CDR3 sequence is CASSLARAFYGYTF. CDR3 coding DNA: TGTGCCAGCAGTTTAGCCAGGGCCTTTTATGGCTACACCTTC.